This is a list of T cell receptor beta chains from one sample in a study of T cells after yellow fever vaccination. TCRdb used MiXCR to reprocess the 5' RACE reads, holding one entry per CDR3 protein. In the table there are 300,000 or so distinct CDR3 sequences, around 3.9% of which are singletons. Specimen: PBMCs, collected 5 days after the yellow fever booster vaccination. Every receptor here comes from a man between 18 and 35 years old who received the YFV17D yellow fever vaccine. Both conserved end residues are part of each CDR3.

CDR3 | V | length | J
CATSPRGSETQYF | TRBV15 | 13 | TRBJ2-5
CASSEQGEKLFF | TRBV2 | 12 | TRBJ1-4
CASSLRLSSGGPSNTGELFF | TRBV2 | 20 | TRBJ2-2
CASSSSTQPQHF | TRBV12-3/TRBV12-4 | 12 | TRBJ1-5
CASSAGDSSYEQYF | TRBV5-1 | 14 | TRBJ2-7
CASSARTGTAVNEQFF | TRBV9 | 16 | TRBJ2-1
CASSVTGGNTEAFF | TRBV7-3 | 14 | TRBJ1-1
CASTLRVGGEAFF | TRBV7-2 | 13 | TRBJ1-1
CATTTGGISNTGELFF | TRBV5-4 | 16 | TRBJ2-2
CAISGSSVSGGYEQYF | TRBV10-3 | 16 | TRBJ2-7
CASSRRPGHMNTGELFF | TRBV6-5 | 17 | TRBJ2-2
CASSLGLDTAWDIQYF | TRBV7-8 | 16 | TRBJ2-4
CASTWGETQYF | TRBV19 | 11 | TRBJ2-5
CASSYKQALTGELFF | TRBV6-2/TRBV6-3 | 15 | TRBJ2-2
CASSFLSGYTDTQYF | TRBV5-1 | 15 | TRBJ2-3
CSASRGSGNTEAFF | TRBV20-1 | 14 | TRBJ1-1
CATHLRTQNIQYF | TRBV23-1 | 13 | TRBJ2-4
CAISDMGGIQETQYF | TRBV10-3 | 15 | TRBJ2-5
CASSSTFRGPYTEAFF | TRBV6-5 | 16 | TRBJ1-1
CSVDVYTGTEAFF | TRBV29-1 | 13 | TRBJ1-1
CASSQDRGLAGPTDTQYF | TRBV4-3 | 18 | TRBJ2-3
CASSLDGDGELFF | TRBV5-1 | 13 | TRBJ2-2
CASSYANTGELFF | TRBV28 | 13 | TRBJ2-2
CASSEGTSGGDTQYF | TRBV11-2 | 15 | TRBJ2-3
CASSPGTVFMNTEAFF | TRBV18 | 16 | TRBJ1-1
CASSQERGGTYNEQFF | TRBV4-2 | 16 | TRBJ2-1
CASSLALAGGLMRTDTQYF | TRBV11-2 | 19 | TRBJ2-3
CASSGTRTGELSF | TRBV11-3 | 13 | TRBJ2-2
CASSVGLSYEQYF | TRBV9 | 13 | TRBJ2-7
CASSPAIPTDTQYF | TRBV14 | 14 | TRBJ2-3
CASSSGTLFPLHF | TRBV5-6 | 13 | TRBJ1-6
CASSLPPGGGTGELFF | TRBV5-8 | 16 | TRBJ2-2
CASTSRDTLPGTEAFF | TRBV7-9 | 16 | TRBJ1-1
CASSQEVLGYQPQHF | TRBV4-3 | 15 | TRBJ1-5
CASRGTGGSRYEQYF | TRBV2 | 15 | TRBJ2-7
CASRDGDSGNTIYF | TRBV6-1 | 14 | TRBJ1-3
CASSLGLAGGLSTDTQYF | TRBV7-8 | 18 | TRBJ2-3
CSAYSTGITSYNEQFF | TRBV20-1 | 16 | TRBJ2-1